This T cell receptor beta chain was captured in a study of glioma-infiltrating T cells. Using RNA template, CDR3s of TCR alpha and beta were amplified with iRepertoire arm-PCR. MiXCR, applied by TCRdb to the multiplex PCR reads, yields one record per CDR3 protein. The sample contains tens of thousands of distinct CDR3 sequences, 20% to 25% of which appear only once. Study findings and constraints: Non-neoplastic patients had below-expected tissue-blood divergence, while all gliomas exceeded expectation.

This clonotype was counted many times. Its specificity is unknown. V gave up 8 bases and J gave up 1 base, with 15 bases separating them. This CDR3 has 15 amino acids. Germline assignment: CDR1 MNHEY and CDR2 SMNVEV (reference sequence). This TCR came from a human donor with low-grade glioma or glioblastoma, undergoing nonglioma brain surgery, or in good health (not recorded which). The chain recombines TRBV27 with TRBJ1-5; unclear D gene. Sequencing used glioma tissue, nonneoplastic brain tissue, or PBMCs (not recorded which). This CDR3 is CASSEARGSNQPQHF. The CDR3 bases are TGTGCCAGCTCTGAGGCGCGTGGGAGCAATCAGCCCCAGCATTTT.